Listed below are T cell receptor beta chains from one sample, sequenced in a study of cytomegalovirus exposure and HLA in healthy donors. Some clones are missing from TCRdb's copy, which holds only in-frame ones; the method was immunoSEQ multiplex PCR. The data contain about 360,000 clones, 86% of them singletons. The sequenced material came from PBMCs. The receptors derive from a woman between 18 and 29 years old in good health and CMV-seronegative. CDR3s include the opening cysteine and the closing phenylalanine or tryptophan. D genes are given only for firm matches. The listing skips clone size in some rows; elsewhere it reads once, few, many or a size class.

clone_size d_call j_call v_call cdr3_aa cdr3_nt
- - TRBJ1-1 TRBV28 CASRPAGRGGTEAFF TGTGCCAGCAGGCCCGCGGGCCGGGGAGGGACTGAAGCTTTCTTT
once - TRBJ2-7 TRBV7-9 CASSWATGIEQYF TGTGCCAGCAGCTGGGCTACAGGTATCGAGCAGTACTTC
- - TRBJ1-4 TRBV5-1 CASSSTGQTNEKLFF TGCGCCAGCAGCTCTACAGGGCAAACTAATGAAAAACTGTTTTTT
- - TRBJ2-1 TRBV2 CASTAVGAYNEQFF TGTGCCAGCACTGCCGTCGGGGCCTACAATGAGCAGTTCTTC
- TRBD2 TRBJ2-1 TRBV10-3 CAISESGRGATEQFF TGTGCCATCAGTGAGTCGGGGCGGGGGGCGACTGAGCAGTTCTTC
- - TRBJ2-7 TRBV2 CASTPSGTSYEQYF TGTGCCAGCACCCCAAGCGGCACTTCCTACGAGCAGTACTTC
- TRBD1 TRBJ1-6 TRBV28 CASSTSGTGGRTLHF TGTGCCAGCAGTACCTCCGGGACAGGGGGCCGGACCCTCCACTTT
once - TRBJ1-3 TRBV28 CASSQIRNTIYF TGTGCCAGCAGTCAGATAAGAAACACCATATATTTT
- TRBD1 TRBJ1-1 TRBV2 CASSLEQGLDEAFF TGTGCCAGCAGCCTAGAACAGGGGCTGGATGAAGCTTTCTTT
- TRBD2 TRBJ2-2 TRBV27 CASSFLPSGNANTGELFF TGTGCCAGCAGTTTCCTGCCTAGCGGGAACGCGAACACCGGGGAGCTGTTTTTT
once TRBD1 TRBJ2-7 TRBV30 CAWNTGTGGLLFTYEQYF TGTGCCTGGAACACGGGGACAGGGGGCCTACTTTTTACCTACGAGCAGTACTTC
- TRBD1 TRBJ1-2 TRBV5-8 CASSPTGGANYGYTF TGTGCCAGCAGCCCAACAGGGGGAGCTAACTATGGCTACACCTTC
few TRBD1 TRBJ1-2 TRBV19 CASSIRTGPRGYTF TGTGCCAGTAGTATCCGGACAGGCCCTAGGGGCTACACCTTC
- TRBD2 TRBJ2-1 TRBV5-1 CASSPGLAGGNEQFF TGCGCCAGCAGCCCGGGACTAGCGGGGGGGAATGAGCAGTTCTTC
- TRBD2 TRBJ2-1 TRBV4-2 CASTTGGGEQFF TGTGCCAGCACTACGGGGGGAGGAGAGCAGTTCTTC
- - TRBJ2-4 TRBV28 CASRSSSSKAKNIQYF TGTGCCAGCAGGTCCTCTAGCAGTAAAGCCAAAAACATTCAGTACTTC
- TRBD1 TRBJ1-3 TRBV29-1 CSVRDRGYGNTIYF TGCAGCGTTAGGGACAGGGGGTATGGAAACACCATATATTTT
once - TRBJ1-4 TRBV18 CASSPTSTNEKLFF TGTGCCAGCTCACCCACTTCGACTAATGAAAAACTGTTTTTT
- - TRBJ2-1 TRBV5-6 CASSRTLRGEQFF TGTGCCAGCAGCAGGACCCTTAGGGGTGAGCAGTTCTTC
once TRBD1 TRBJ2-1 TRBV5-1 CASSLTGTASYNEQFF TGCGCCAGCAGCTTAACCGGGACAGCCTCCTACAATGAGCAGTTCTTC
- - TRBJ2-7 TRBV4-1 CASSQEVTGEQYF TGCGCCAGCAGCCAAGAAGTGACGGGGGAGCAGTACTTC
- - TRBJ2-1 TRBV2 CASSRLINEQFF TGTGCCAGCAGCAGACTAATAAATGAGCAGTTCTTC
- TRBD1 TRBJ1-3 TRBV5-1 CASSTDRPPGNTIYF TGCGCCAGCAGCACGGACAGGCCTCCTGGAAACACCATATATTTT